A selection of T cell receptor beta chains follows, all from one sample in a study of memory CD4+ T cells and cytomegalovirus serostatus. Libraries were prepared by immunoSEQ multiplex PCR; TCRdb keeps only in-frame clonotypes and omits some of them. The sample consists of 50,000 to 65,000 clones, about 83% of them appearing once. The sequenced sample consisted of memory CD4+ T cells from blood. The receptors come from an adult in good health and CMV-seropositive. Each CDR3 is given with its conserved first and last residue. D genes are given only for firm matches. Clone size, where shown, is once, few, many, or a class for clones that have expanded.

TRBD2 | TRBJ2-7 | - | TRBV27 | CASSWGGSGIHEQYF | TGTGCCAGCAGTTGGGGTGGTAGCGGGATCCACGAGCAGTACTTC
- | TRBJ2-5 | - | TRBV7-9 | CASSSLVETQYF | TGTGCCAGCAGCTCCCTAGTGGAGACCCAGTACTTC
- | TRBJ2-3 | - | TRBV5-1 | CASSSHPLDTQYF | TGCGCCAGCAGCTCCCATCCCCTAGATACGCAGTATTTT
- | TRBJ1-3 | few | TRBV7-9 | CASSEREYGNTIYF | TGTGCCAGCAGCGAGAGGGAGTACGGAAACACCATATATTTT
- | TRBJ2-7 | - | TRBV11-1 | CASSLGPGRNQRKQYF | TGTGCCAGCAGCTTAGGCCCCGGTCGGAACCAAAGGAAGCAGTACTTC
- | TRBJ1-5 | - | TRBV7-8 | CASSTHRARNQPQHF | TGTGCCAGCTCCACCCATCGAGCTCGCAATCAGCCCCAGCATTTT
TRBD2 | TRBJ2-1 | - | TRBV10-3 | CAIRGRADNEQFF | TGTGCCATCAGGGGGAGGGCCGACAATGAGCAGTTCTTC
TRBD2 | TRBJ2-3 | - | TRBV7-9 | CASSPRRLAGVTDTQYF | TGTGCCAGCAGCCCCCGCCGACTAGCGGGAGTCACAGATACGCAGTATTTT
TRBD1 | TRBJ2-7 | - | TRBV7-2 | CASRAGQGAYEQYF | TGTGCCAGCAGGGCAGGACAGGGGGCCTACGAGCAGTACTTC
- | TRBJ1-1 | few | TRBV19 | CASIQGWGTEAFF | TGTGCCAGCATCCAGGGGTGGGGCACTGAAGCTTTCTTT
- | TRBJ1-1 | - | TRBV7-3 | CASRRGPGENTEAFF | TGTGCCAGCAGGAGGGGCCCCGGGGAGAACACTGAAGCTTTCTTT
- | TRBJ2-1 | - | TRBV29-1 | CSVEVTRDNEQFF | TGCAGCGTTGAAGTGACTAGAGACAATGAGCAGTTCTTC
- | TRBJ2-5 | once | TRBV9 | CASSVAEGRRETQYF | TGTGCCAGCAGCGTAGCTGAGGGCCGACGGGAGACCCAGTACTTC
TRBD2 | TRBJ2-4 | - | TRBV4-1 | CASSLTSGGTKNIQYF | TGCGCCAGCAGCTTAACTAGCGGGGGAACCAAAAACATTCAGTACTTC
- | TRBJ2-7 | - | TRBV10-3 | CAINPGRTYEQYF | TGTGCCATCAACCCGGGTCGTACCTACGAGCAGTACTTC
- | TRBJ2-5 | - | TRBV28 | CASSSAGSQETQYF | TGTGCCAGCAGTTCCGCAGGGTCGCAGGAGACCCAGTACTTC
- | TRBJ2-7 | - | TRBV5-1 | CASSLAAVDYEQYF | TGCGCCAGCAGCTTGGCCGCGGTAGACTACGAGCAGTACTTC
- | TRBJ1-2 | - | TRBV7-9 | CASSLGQGTYGYTF | TGTGCCAGCAGCTTAGGGCAGGGGACCTATGGCTACACCTTC
TRBD1 | TRBJ1-2 | - | TRBV10-3 | CAISEGQGNYGYTF | TGTGCCATCAGTGAGGGACAGGGGAACTATGGCTACACCTTC
- | TRBJ2-2 | - | TRBV5-4 | CASSVLGTLHTGELFF | TGTGCCAGCAGCGTACTCGGGACTCTTCACACCGGGGAGCTGTTTTTT
- | TRBJ1-2 | few | TRBV19 | CASSTDRRQYGYTF | TGTGCCAGTAGTACCGACAGGAGGCAATATGGCTACACCTTC
- | TRBJ1-2 | - | TRBV25-1 | CASSESRQTAPYYGYTF | TGTGCCAGCAGTGAATCTAGACAGACAGCCCCTTACTATGGCTACACCTTC
TRBD2 | TRBJ2-7 | - | TRBV6-5 | CASSYGYGGGYEQYF | TGTGCCAGCAGTTACGGGTATGGCGGGGGCTACGAGCAGTACTTC
TRBD2 | TRBJ2-7 | - | TRBV7-2 | CASSFVAGGIYEQYF | TGTGCCAGCAGCTTTGTAGCGGGGGGGATCTACGAGCAGTACTTC
- | TRBJ1-5 | few | TRBV27 | CASSPQTQTGSQHF | TGTGCCAGCAGTCCCCAAACGCAGACCGGTAGCCAGCATTTT
- | TRBJ2-7 | - | TRBV4-2 | CASSPLMAGDYEQYF | TGTGCCAGCAGCCCACTCATGGCCGGGGACTACGAGCAGTACTTC
TRBD2 | TRBJ2-2 | - | TRBV2 | CASRLAGGELFF | TGTGCCAGCAGACTAGCGGGAGGGGAGCTGTTTTTT
- | TRBJ1-1 | - | TRBV6-5 | CASSYFGGSMNTEAFF | TGTGCCAGCAGTTACTTCGGAGGCAGCATGAACACTGAAGCTTTCTTT
- | TRBJ1-2 | - | TRBV28 | CASSLLGGPHHGYTF | TGTGCCAGCAGTTTATTGGGGGGCCCCCATCACGGCTACACCTTC
- | TRBJ2-7 | - | TRBV5-1 | CASSLNGLYEQYF | TGCGCCAGCAGCCTAAACGGTCTTTACGAGCAGTACTTC